The 32 T cell receptor beta chains below all came from one sample that was sequenced in a study of blood T cell repertoires in COVID-19. Sequencing used immunoSEQ multiplex PCR; TCRdb keeps in-frame clones, though not all of them. The repertoire includes about 290,000 clones, 89% of them detected once, and approximately 0.94% sits in the top ten. The sequencing input was peripheral blood. Every receptor here comes from a woman in her thirties or forties who had recovered from COVID-19.

V and J are TRBV5-1 and TRBJ2-3; the match to TRBD1 covers 10 bases. The germline gives CDR1 SGHRS, CDR2 YFSETQ. Unmatched junction bases numbered 8, after V lost 7 bases and J lost 0 bases. This CDR3 has 16 residues. This chain's CDR3 is CASDWGTGDSTDTQYF. For the CDR3, the DNA is TGCGCCAGCGACTGGGGGACAGGGGACAGCACAGATACGCAGTATTTT.

The rearrangement uses TRBV13 and TRBJ2-1; a possible D gene is TRBD2 (5 bases). V lost 5 bases to trimming and J lost 6 bases, with 14 bases between them. CDR1 is PRHDT, CDR2 FYEKMQ, per germline (reference sequence). The CDR3 consists of 14 residues. The CDR3 DNA follows: TGTGCCAGCAGCACACAAACTAGTTCCAATGAGCAGTTCTTC. As protein: CASSTQTSSNEQFF.

The V and J genes are TRBV28 and TRBJ2-1; the match to TRBD2 covers 11 bases. The CDR3 is 12 amino acids. Germline assignment: CDR1 MDHEN and CDR2 SYDVKM. V lost 5 bases and J lost 13; bases outside the gene matches: 4. The CDR3 is CASSATSGRQFF. CDR3 DNA sequence: TGTGCCAGCAGTGCCACTAGCGGGAGACAGTTCTTC. Complete variable domain (other parts from reference TRBV28 and TRBJ2-1): DVKVTQSSRYLVKRTGEKVFLECVQDMDHENMFWYRQDPGLGLRLIYFSYDVKMKEKGDIPEGYSVSREKKERFSLILESASTNQTSMYLCASSATSGRQFFGPGTRLTVL.

The genes are TRBV6-4 and TRBJ2-2; 10 nucleotides line up with TRBD1. In germline, CDR1 is MRHNA, CDR2 SNTAGT. The CDR3 is made up of 15 amino acids. Trimming removed 6 bases from V and 4 bases from J; junction bases left unmatched: 5. CDR3 coding DNA: TGTGCCAGCAGCCCGGGACAGGGGACCACCGGGGAGCTGTTTTTT. Encoded protein: CASSPGQGTTGELFF.

This chain joins TRBV6-5 and TRBJ1-2; 9 positions match TRBD1. The ends lost 4 bases at V and 0 bases at J; junction bases unmatched: 3. The CDR3 length is 15 residues. Germline V gene data show CDR1 as MNHEY and CDR2 as SVGAGI. CDR3 residues: CASSLGTGPNYGYTF. CDR3 bases: TGTGCCAGCAGTTTAGGGACAGGGCCTAACTATGGCTACACCTTC.

The J gene is TRBJ1-1, the V gene TRBV11-2; D is undetermined. The CDR3 sequence is 14 residues long. V gave up 1 base and J gave up 6 bases, with 12 bases separating them. Per germline, CDR1 SGHAT and CDR2 FQNNGV. The CDR3 DNA sequence: TGTGCCAGCAGCTTAGGCCCACAGTGGGCTGAAGCTTTCTTT. Amino acids: CASSLGPQWAEAFF.

The V gene is TRBV10-1, the J gene TRBJ2-1, with a tentative D call TRBD2 (5 bases). The CDR3 covers 15 residues. Trimming removed 0 bases from V and 7 bases from J, with 13 bases in between. The V gene's germline CDR1 is WNHNN and CDR2 SYGVQD (reference sequence). The chain's CDR3 is CASSESPGMRNEQFF. DNA of the CDR3: TGCGCCAGCAGTGAGTCGCCGGGAATGAGGAATGAGCAGTTCTTC.

The chain employs TRBV28 and TRBJ2-1, with 9 nucleotides matching TRBD1. Trimming at V came to 6 bases and at J to 1 base, leaving 4 bases not matched to a gene. The germline gives CDR1 MDHEN, CDR2 SYDVKM. CDR3 length equals 15 residues. This CDR3 is CASRPDRGSYNEQFF. In DNA form, the CDR3 reads TGTGCCAGCAGACCGGACAGGGGTTCCTACAATGAGCAGTTCTTC.

This sequence joins TRBV5-4 and TRBJ2-7; 9 bases agree with TRBD2. V gave up 0 bases and J gave up 2 bases; unmatched junction bases: 6. The CDR3 consists of 16 residues. From germline, CDR1 is SGHNT and CDR2 YYREEE (reference sequence). The CDR3 sequence is CASSLAGGRGAYEQYF. DNA of the CDR3: TGTGCCAGCAGCTTGGCCGGCGGGAGGGGCGCCTACGAGCAGTACTTC.

The table lists this clone with a few counts. DNA for the CDR3: TGTGCCAGCAGAGCCGGGACAGGGGGGGCCTACGAGCAGTACTTC. It encodes CASRAGTGGAYEQYF. The J gene is TRBJ2-7, the V gene TRBV5-8, with 11 bases aligning to TRBD1. CDR3 size: 15 residues. The V segment lost 5 bases and the J segment 2 bases; nucleotides outside the gene matches: 6. Germline values: CDR1 SGHTS, CDR2 YDEGEE.

The chain couples TRBV11-3 to TRBJ2-1; 14 bases are shared with TRBD2. The germline gives CDR1 SGHNT, CDR2 YENEEA. This CDR3 is built from 17 residues. Unmatched junction bases numbered 4, after V lost 0 bases and J lost 6 bases. CDR3 in DNA: TGTGCCAGCAGCTTAGATCAGACTAGCGGGAGGGCCAATGAGCAGTTCTTC. It translates to CASSLDQTSGRANEQFF.

The CDR3 bases are TGTGCCAGCAGCGCGGGGGGACAGGGTGTATACTATGGCTACACCTTC. The encoded protein is CASSAGGQGVYYGYTF. The chain carries TRBV13 and TRBJ1-2; 9 nucleotides align to TRBD1. The V gene's germline CDR1 is PRHDT and CDR2 FYEKMQ (reference sequence). This CDR3 is 16 amino acids long. V shed 5 bases and J 3 bases; nucleotides not matched to a gene: 10. The variable domain in full, completed from reference TRBV13 and TRBJ1-2, reads AAGVIQSPRHLIKEKRETATLKCYPIPRHDTVYWYQQGPGQDPQFLISFYEKMQSDKGSIPDRFSAQQFSDYHSELNMSSLELGDSALYFCASSAGGQGVYYGYTFGSGTRLTVV.

The chain is built from TRBV27 and TRBJ2-2; 7 bases are shared with TRBD1. Per the germline V gene, CDR1 is MNHEY and CDR2 is SMNVEV (reference sequence). The trim removed 5 bases at V and 3 bases at J, leaving 12 bases unmatched. There are 17 residues in the CDR3. CDR3 DNA: TGTGCCAGCAGTGGTAGTGAGGGCAGGGGGTACACCGGGGAGCTGTTTTTT. Its translation is CASSGSEGRGYTGELFF.

V usage is TRBV29-1 and J usage is TRBJ2-1; perhaps TRBD2 as D (5 bases). Deletions cut 4 bases from V and 5 bases from J, with 9 bases between. The V gene's germline CDR1 is SQVTM and CDR2 ANQGSEA. The CDR3 has 12 amino acids. CDR3 residues: CSVGRGNNEQFF. CDR3 coding DNA: TGCAGCGTTGGCCGGGGAAACAATGAGCAGTTCTTC.

This clone was picked up many times. V is TRBV19 and J is TRBJ1-1, with D hard to call. This CDR3 is built from 13 residues. V was clipped by 4 bases and J by 1 base, with 7 bases between them. The germline V gene encodes CDR1 LNHDA and CDR2 SQIVND (reference sequence). CDR3 nucleotides: TGTGCCAGTAGTACTTACACGAACACTGAAGCTTTCTTT. Its protein is CASSTYTNTEAFF.

A remark on this clone: The sample carries other DNA sequences with the same CDR3. This chain connects TRBV9 to TRBJ2-3; possible D gene TRBD2, 6 bases. The CDR3 length is 13 residues. Trimming shortened V by 2 bases and J by 3 bases, and 7 bases separated the two germline ends. Germline V gene data show CDR1 as SGDLS and CDR2 as YYNGEE. The CDR3 sequence is CASSVGGTDTQYF. The CDR3 nucleotides read TGTGCCAGCAGCGTGGGGGGAACAGATACGCAGTATTTT.

The V call is TRBV13, the J call TRBJ2-7; 7 positions match TRBD2. V lost 5 bases and J lost 3; bases outside the gene matches: 4. Looked up from germline, CDR1 is PRHDT and CDR2 is FYEKMQ (reference sequence). This CDR3 comprises 13 residues. The CDR3 reads CASSPAGHYEQYF. The DNA for the CDR3 is TGTGCCAGCAGCCCAGCGGGGCACTACGAGCAGTACTTC.

In its sample, this clone was seen once. The chain combines TRBV10-3 with TRBJ2-2, with a possible D match to TRBD2 (6 bases). The V end was cut by 0 bases, the J end by 0 bases, with 17 bases between. From germline, CDR1 is ENHRY and CDR2 SYGVKD. The CDR3 covers 19 residues. Here the CDR3 DNA reads TGTGCCATCAGTGAGTCGGGTGGGACTCCCCTAACGAACACCGGGGAGCTGTTTTTT. Its protein is CAISESGGTPLTNTGELFF.

The DNA for the CDR3 is TGTGCCAGCAGCTTGCCGGGAGGACTAGCGGGAGGGGGTGGCACAGATACGCAGTATTTT. Translation: CASSLPGGLAGGGGTDTQYF. This chain joins TRBV13 and TRBJ2-3, with 15 nucleotides matching TRBD2. The CDR3 has 20 amino acids. From germline, CDR1 is PRHDT and CDR2 FYEKMQ (reference sequence). J lost 1 base, V lost 3 bases, and 11 bases had no gene match. Combining the CDR3 with reference TRBV13 and TRBJ2-3 gives the whole variable domain AAGVIQSPRHLIKEKRETATLKCYPIPRHDTVYWYQQGPGQDPQFLISFYEKMQSDKGSIPDRFSAQQFSDYHSELNMSSLELGDSALYFCASSLPGGLAGGGGTDTQYFGPGTRLTVL.

Only one count was recorded for this clone. The rearrangement joins TRBV7-3 to TRBJ2-5; 7 bases line up with TRBD1. In germline, CDR1 is SGHTA, CDR2 FQGTGA. The CDR3 has 14 residues. J gave up 4 bases and V 6 bases, and 8 bases lay outside the gene matches. The CDR3 bases are TGTGCCAGCAGTGCACAGGGGAGCGCAGAGACCCAGTACTTC. It translates to CASSAQGSAETQYF. The variable domain in full, completed from reference TRBV7-3 and TRBJ2-5, reads GAGVSQTPSNKVTEKGKYVELRCDPISGHTALYWYRQSLGQGPEFLIYFQGTGAADDSGLPNDRFFAVRPEGSVSTLKIQRTERGDSAVYLCASSAQGSAETQYFGPGTRLLVL.

The chain employs TRBV28 and TRBJ2-1; TRBD2 might be the D (5 bases). Between the trimmed V and J ends, which lost 3 bases and 0 bases, there was a span of 21 bases. The CDR3 sequence is 19 residues long. Per the germline V gene, CDR1 is MDHEN and CDR2 is SYDVKM. CDR3 residues: CASSFSYAWRRSSYNEQFF. The DNA of the CDR3 is TGTGCCAGCAGTTTTTCCTACGCCTGGCGGAGGAGCTCCTACAATGAGCAGTTCTTC.

To note about this clone: A junction end diverges from the germline sequence, so it may reflect a read error. The chain links TRBV24-1 to TRBJ2-2; 8 bases are shared with TRBD2. The CDR3 sequence is 15 residues long. In germline, CDR1 is KGHDR, CDR2 SFDVKD. The CDR3 coding sequence is TGCCTACCGGGGCTAGCGGGTTCGAACACCGGGGAGCTGTTTTTT. This gives the protein CLPGLAGSNTGELFF.

A word on this clone: Other DNA sequences in this sample translate to the same CDR3. V gene TRBV9 combines with J gene TRBJ2-2, with 7 nucleotides matching TRBD1. The germline CDR1 and CDR2 sequences are SGDLS and YYNGEE. CDR3 length: 16 residues. The junction had 3 bases not matched to a gene; V was cut back by 0 bases and J by 1 base. CDR3 coding DNA: TGTGCCAGCAGCGTAGGAGCAGGGGGGAACACCGGGGAGCTGTTTTTT. It encodes CASSVGAGGNTGELFF.

V usage is TRBV2 and J usage is TRBJ2-5; 8 nucleotides align to TRBD2. Germline-derived CDR1 and CDR2 are SNHLY and FYNNEI. This CDR3 has 13 residues. Trimming cost V 4 bases and J 13 bases; bases outside gene matches: 11. CDR3 sequence reads: CASSGGTSALAYF. The CDR3 bases are TGTGCCAGCAGTGGCGGGACTAGTGCGTTAGCGTACTTC.

This sequence joins TRBV5-1 and TRBJ2-7; 10 nucleotides agree with TRBD1. The CDR3 is 15 amino acids. V shed 4 bases and J 2 bases; nucleotides not matched to a gene: 6. Germline V gives CDR1 SGHRS, CDR2 YFSETQ. The CDR3 nucleotides read TGCGCCAGCAGCCCCGGACAGGGGGGGACCTACGAGCAGTACTTC. It yields the protein CASSPGQGGTYEQYF.

The gene calls are TRBV21-1 and TRBJ2-1; the tabulated D call, TRBD2, remains unverified against the DNA. TRBV21-1 is described as a pseudogene. This CDR3 contains 23 residues. This CDR3 reads CVSRPSYVPYEGGGGRNYNEQFF. The CDR3, as DNA: TGTGTCAGCAGGCCGTCCTACGTCCCTTATGAAGGAGGGGGGGGGAGGAACTACAATGAGCAGTTCTTC.

This chain links TRBV18 with TRBJ2-1; the match to TRBD2 covers 10 bases. Germline trimming cut 4 bases from V and 9 bases from J; bases unmatched to any gene: 9. The germline gives CDR1 KGHSH, CDR2 LQKENI. The CDR3 has 15 residues. CDR3 region: CASSLPGLASAEQFF. The CDR3 DNA reads as TGTGCCAGCTCACTGCCGGGACTAGCGTCTGCTGAGCAGTTCTTC.

This chain uses TRBV29-1 with TRBJ2-2; D is ambiguous. CDR3 length: 13 amino acids. The germline CDR1 and CDR2 sequences are SQVTM and ANQGSEA. Trimming left V 5 bases short and J 4 bases short, with 11 bases between. CDR3 sequence reads: CSVKNSLTGELFF. CDR3 nucleotides: TGCAGCGTTAAAAACAGCCTCACCGGGGAGCTGTTTTTT.

V usage is TRBV2 and J usage is TRBJ1-4; 7 positions agree with TRBD1. There are 13 residues in the CDR3. Germline V gene sequence: CDR1 SNHLY, CDR2 FYNNEI. Unmatched junction bases numbered 5, after V lost 6 bases and J lost 7 bases. The DNA of the CDR3 is TGTGCCAGCAGGGCCACAGGGGCTGAAAAACTGTTTTTT. Translated, it gives CASRATGAEKLFF.

This chain's CDR3 is CASSQGQGRVGNGYTF. The CDR3 nucleotides read TGTGCCAGCAGCCAAGGACAGGGGCGGGTGGGTAATGGCTACACCTTC. The chain carries TRBV7-2 and TRBJ1-2, with 9 bases aligning to TRBD1. The germline CDR1 and CDR2 sequences are SGHTA and FQGNSA. V lost 5 bases, J lost 6 bases, and 13 bases stayed unmatched. The CDR3 extends over 16 amino acids.

This chain joins TRBV5-6 and TRBJ1-6; no clear D gene. The CDR3 contains 14 residues. The germline V gene has CDR1 SGHDT and CDR2 YYEEEE. Deletions cut 4 bases from V and 10 bases from J, with 15 bases between. The CDR3 bases are TGTGCCAGCAGCACTGCCGCGGCGGCATCACCCCTCCACTTT. Translating gives CASSTAAAASPLHF.

CDR3 in DNA: TGTGCCACCAGCAGAGAGGTGTCTAACCAAGAAAAACTGTTTTTT. This gives the protein CATSREVSNQEKLFF. V usage is TRBV15 and J usage is TRBJ1-4, with D unclear. The CDR3 loop spans 15 amino acids. V lost 0 bases to trimming and J lost 8 bases, with 13 bases between them. Germline V gene lookup returns CDR1 LNHNV and CDR2 YYDKDF (reference sequence).